This is a list of T cell receptor beta chains from one sample in a study of regulatory T cells in long-lasting Graves disease. Using its own MiXCR run on the multiplex PCR reads, TCRdb lists one record per CDR3 protein. The table includes approximately 440,000 distinct CDR3 sequences, around 16% detected once. A further study also used this sample, focusing on T cells in Graves' hyperthyroidism and ophthalmopathy.

Sequencing used peripheral blood mononuclear cells (PBMCs), obtained at new diagnosis, from a patient treated with antithyroid drugs. These receptors were taken from a man in his forties or fifties with Graves disease. Each CDR3 is given with its conserved first and last residue. The order of the fields is V gene, D gene, J gene, clone size, CDR3 DNA, CDR3 protein. A D gene is named only where the DNA matches it firmly. For some rows the clone size is stated as once, few or many, or as a class when expanded; others skip it.

v_gene: TRBV27
d_gene: -
j_gene: TRBJ1-4
abundance: few
CDR3nt: TGTGCCAGCAGTTCTACCAGACGGACGAAACTGTTTTTT
CDR3aa: CASSSTRRTKLFF

v_gene: TRBV6-1
d_gene: TRBD2
j_gene: TRBJ2-7
abundance: many
CDR3nt: TGTGCCAGCTCTTCCTTAGCGGGAGTTTACGAGCAGTACTTC
CDR3aa: CASSSLAGVYEQYF

v_gene: TRBV29-1
d_gene: -
j_gene: TRBJ1-2
abundance: few
CDR3nt: TGCAGCGTAGAATGGAGGTCTGGCTACACCTTC
CDR3aa: CSVEWRSGYTF

v_gene: TRBV11-3
d_gene: -
j_gene: TRBJ2-1
abundance: many
CDR3nt: TGTGCCAGCAACGCCCTCTCACTAGCTTACAATGAGCAGTTCTTC
CDR3aa: CASNALSLAYNEQFF

v_gene: TRBV11-2
d_gene: -
j_gene: TRBJ1-2
abundance: few
CDR3nt: TGTGCCAGCAGCTCCATGACAGGATATGGCTACACCTTC
CDR3aa: CASSSMTGYGYTF

v_gene: TRBV28
d_gene: TRBD1
j_gene: TRBJ1-2
abundance: few
CDR3nt: TGTGCCAGCAGGTCAGGGGGCCTCCCTTTTGCTGGCTACACCTTC
CDR3aa: CASRSGGLPFAGYTF

v_gene: TRBV5-1
d_gene: -
j_gene: TRBJ2-1
abundance: -
CDR3nt: TGTGCCAGCAGCTCTCTTAGGAATGAGCAGTTCTTC
CDR3aa: CASSSLRNEQFF

v_gene: TRBV5-1
d_gene: -
j_gene: TRBJ2-5
abundance: many
CDR3nt: TGCGCCAGCAGCTTGACTACCCAGGGAGAGACCCAGTACTTC
CDR3aa: CASSLTTQGETQYF

v_gene: TRBV29-1
d_gene: TRBD2
j_gene: TRBJ2-4
abundance: -
CDR3nt: TGCAGCGTTGAAGAGGGGGGGGCCAAAAACATTCAGTACTTC
CDR3aa: CSVEEGGAKNIQYF

v_gene: TRBV20-1
d_gene: -
j_gene: TRBJ1-2
abundance: few
CDR3nt: TGCAGTGCTAGAGATCCTGGCTACACCTTC
CDR3aa: CSARDPGYTF

v_gene: TRBV20-1
d_gene: TRBD2
j_gene: TRBJ2-5
abundance: -
CDR3nt: TGCAGTGCGGCGGGAGGGCCTCGTTTCCAAGAGACCCAGTACTTC
CDR3aa: CSAAGGPRFQETQYF

v_gene: TRBV5-4
d_gene: -
j_gene: TRBJ2-1
abundance: few
CDR3nt: TGTGCCAGCAGCTTGGTTAGGAACTCCTACAATGAGCAGTTCTTC
CDR3aa: CASSLVRNSYNEQFF

v_gene: TRBV20-1
d_gene: TRBD1
j_gene: TRBJ2-7
abundance: few
CDR3nt: TGCAGTGCTAGCCCGACAGGGGCCCCCGAGCAGTACTTC
CDR3aa: CSASPTGAPEQYF

v_gene: TRBV29-1
d_gene: -
j_gene: TRBJ1-4
abundance: many
CDR3nt: TGCAGCGTTGTAGGCGGGGGAAATGAAAAACTGTTTTTT
CDR3aa: CSVVGGGNEKLFF

v_gene: TRBV6-1
d_gene: TRBD1
j_gene: TRBJ1-1
abundance: many
CDR3nt: TGTGCCAGCAGTGAAGGACAGGGCCTCTTGGCTTTCTTT
CDR3aa: CASSEGQGLLAFF

v_gene: TRBV30
d_gene: TRBD1
j_gene: TRBJ2-7
abundance: many
CDR3nt: TGTGCCTGGAGGGGACAGGGGGAAGTCTACGAGCAGTACTTC
CDR3aa: CAWRGQGEVYEQYF

v_gene: TRBV2
d_gene: -
j_gene: TRBJ2-7
abundance: many
CDR3nt: TGTGCCAGCAGCACGGGACCCTCGTACTACGAGCAGTACTTC
CDR3aa: CASSTGPSYYEQYF

v_gene: TRBV24-1
d_gene: -
j_gene: TRBJ2-2
abundance: -
CDR3nt: TGTGCCACCAGGGATTCCGGGGAGCTGTTTTTT
CDR3aa: CATRDSGELFF

v_gene: TRBV6-9
d_gene: TRBD2
j_gene: TRBJ2-7
abundance: -
CDR3nt: TGTGCCAGCAGTTACCGTATGACTAGCGGTCGACAGTCCTACGAGCAGTACTTC
CDR3aa: CASSYRMTSGRQSYEQYF

v_gene: TRBV5-1
d_gene: -
j_gene: TRBJ2-7
abundance: many
CDR3nt: TGCGCCAGCAGCGCGGGACACCAAAACGGTTTCTACGAGCAGTACTTC
CDR3aa: CASSAGHQNGFYEQYF

v_gene: TRBV6-2/TRBV6-3
d_gene: -
j_gene: TRBJ2-1
abundance: -
CDR3nt: TGTGCCAGCAGGGGGGCGGGAGAGAGTGCGCAGTTCTTC
CDR3aa: CASRGAGESAQFF

v_gene: TRBV20-1
d_gene: -
j_gene: TRBJ1-5
abundance: -
CDR3nt: TGCAGTGCTAGAGAGTCACGATCCTACAATCAGCCCCAGCATTTT
CDR3aa: CSARESRSYNQPQHF

v_gene: TRBV6-5
d_gene: TRBD2
j_gene: TRBJ2-3
abundance: many
CDR3nt: TGTGCCAGCAGTTGGCCGATGACTAGCCGAGTGACAGATACGCAGTATTTT
CDR3aa: CASSWPMTSRVTDTQYF

v_gene: TRBV20-1
d_gene: TRBD2
j_gene: TRBJ2-7
abundance: many
CDR3nt: TGCAGTGCCAGAGACCCGGGGGGGCTGAACGAGCAGTACTTC
CDR3aa: CSARDPGGLNEQYF